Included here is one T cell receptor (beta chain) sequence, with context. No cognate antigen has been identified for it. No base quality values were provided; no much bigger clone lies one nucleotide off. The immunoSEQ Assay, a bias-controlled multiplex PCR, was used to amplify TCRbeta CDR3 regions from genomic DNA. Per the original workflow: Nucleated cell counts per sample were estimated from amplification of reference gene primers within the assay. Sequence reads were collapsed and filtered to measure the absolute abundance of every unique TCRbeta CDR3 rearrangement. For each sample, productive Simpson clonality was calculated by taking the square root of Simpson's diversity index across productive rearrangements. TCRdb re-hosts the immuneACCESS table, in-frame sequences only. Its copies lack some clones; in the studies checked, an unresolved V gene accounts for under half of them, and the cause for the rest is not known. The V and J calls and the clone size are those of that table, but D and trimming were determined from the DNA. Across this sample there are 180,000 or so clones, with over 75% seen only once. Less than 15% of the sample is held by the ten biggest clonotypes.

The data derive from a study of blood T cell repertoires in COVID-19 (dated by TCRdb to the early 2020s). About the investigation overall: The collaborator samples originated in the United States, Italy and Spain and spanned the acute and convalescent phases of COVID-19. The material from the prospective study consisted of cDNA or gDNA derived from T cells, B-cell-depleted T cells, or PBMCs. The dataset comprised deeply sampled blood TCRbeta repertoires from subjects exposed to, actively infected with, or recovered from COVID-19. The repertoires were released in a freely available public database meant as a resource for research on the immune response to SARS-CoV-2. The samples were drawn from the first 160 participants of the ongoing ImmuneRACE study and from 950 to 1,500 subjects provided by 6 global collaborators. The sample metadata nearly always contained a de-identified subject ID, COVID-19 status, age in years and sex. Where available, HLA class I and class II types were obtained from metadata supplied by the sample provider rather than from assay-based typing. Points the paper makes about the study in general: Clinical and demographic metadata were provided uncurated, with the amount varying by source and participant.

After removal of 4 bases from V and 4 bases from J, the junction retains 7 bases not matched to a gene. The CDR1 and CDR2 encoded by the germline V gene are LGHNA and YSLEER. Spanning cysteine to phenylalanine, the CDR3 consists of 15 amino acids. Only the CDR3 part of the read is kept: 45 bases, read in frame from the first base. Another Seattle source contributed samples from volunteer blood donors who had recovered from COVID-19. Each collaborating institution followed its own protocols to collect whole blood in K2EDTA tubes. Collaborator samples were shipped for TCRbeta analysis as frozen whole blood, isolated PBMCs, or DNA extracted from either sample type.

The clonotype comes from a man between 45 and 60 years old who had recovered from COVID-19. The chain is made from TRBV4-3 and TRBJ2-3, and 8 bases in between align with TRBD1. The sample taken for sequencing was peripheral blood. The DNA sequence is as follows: TGCGCCAGCAGCCTAAGTGACAGGGGACCAGATACGCAGTATTTT. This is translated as CASSLSDRGPDTQYF.